One sample yielded the 3 T cell receptor beta chains listed below, sequenced in a study of graft-versus-host responses after intestinal transplantation. Clones were sequenced by immunoSEQ multiplex PCR, and TCRdb holds only the in-frame ones, with some missing. The top ten clones hold 0.65% to 0.8% of a sample with some 24,000 clones, approximately 40% of them seen once. Specimen: alloreactive CD4+ T cells from a mixed lymphocyte reaction culture, collected before intestinal transplant. Indicated subset: CFSE-low proliferating T cells sorted from roughly six-day pre-transplant mixed lymphocyte reaction (GvH or HvG direction). Source of these receptors: a human patient who received an intestinal transplant.

This chain joins TRBV6-4 and TRBJ1-6; 7 nucleotides match TRBD1. Looked up from germline, CDR1 is MRHNA and CDR2 is SNTAGT. With V trimmed by 0 bases and J by 10 bases, 6 bases remained unmatched. The CDR3 runs 15 residues. In nucleotides, the CDR3 is TGTGCCAGCAGTGACTCCGACAGGGTCGGATCACCCCTCCACTTT. This codes for CASSDSDRVGSPLHF.

This chain connects TRBV11-2 to TRBJ2-2; the match to TRBD2 covers 8 bases. The CDR3 is 16 amino acids. V lost 3 bases, J lost 3 bases, and 6 bases stayed unmatched. Per germline, CDR1 SGHAT and CDR2 FQNNGV. DNA for the CDR3: TGTGCCAGCAGCTTTGGGACTAGAAGGTACACCGGGGAGCTGTTTTTT. This gives the protein CASSFGTRRYTGELFF.

This clone was seen more than once but under ten times. An end of the junction does not agree with germline; a read error may underlie this. The V call is TRBV11-2, the J call TRBJ1-5; D unresolved. CDR3 size: 15 residues. The germline gives CDR1 SGHAT, CDR2 FQNNGV. CDR3 in amino acids: CASSLAAGRGQPQHF. The CDR3 DNA is TGTGCCAGCAGTTTAGCGGCGGGGAGAGGACAGCCCCAGCATTTT.